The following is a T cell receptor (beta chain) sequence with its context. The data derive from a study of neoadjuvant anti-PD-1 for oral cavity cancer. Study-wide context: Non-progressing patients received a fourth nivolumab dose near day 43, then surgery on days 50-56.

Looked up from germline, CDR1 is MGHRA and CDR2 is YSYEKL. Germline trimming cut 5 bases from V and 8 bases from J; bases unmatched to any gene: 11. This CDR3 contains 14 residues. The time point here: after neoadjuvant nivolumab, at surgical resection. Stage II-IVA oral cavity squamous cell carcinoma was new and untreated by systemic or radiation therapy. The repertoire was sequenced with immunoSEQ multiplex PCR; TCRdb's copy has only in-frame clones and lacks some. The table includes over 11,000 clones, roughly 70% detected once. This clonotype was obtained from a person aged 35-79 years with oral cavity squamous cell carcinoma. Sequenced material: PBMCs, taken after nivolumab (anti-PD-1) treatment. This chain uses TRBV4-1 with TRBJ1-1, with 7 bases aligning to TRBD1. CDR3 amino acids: CASSTRLGQQEAFF. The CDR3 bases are TGCGCCAGCAGCACAAGACTGGGACAGCAAGAAGCTTTCTTT.